This T cell receptor (beta chain) came from a study of spatial heterogeneity in lung cancer. TCRdb recomputed calls from the 5' RACE reads with MiXCR, one row per CDR3 protein. The repertoire includes about 25,000 distinct CDR3 sequences, roughly 5.6% of them detected once, and more than 20% sits in the top ten. Documented time point: blood at routine non-recurrence follow-up after resection. The authors sequenced whole RNA from tumor, nontumor lung or frozen PBMC without sorting. The CDR3 extends over 15 amino acids. The V gene end was trimmed by 3 bases and the J gene end by 3 bases; junction bases not matched to a gene: 7. CDR1 LGHNA and CDR2 YSLEER come from the germline V gene.

Sequenced here: PBMCs, sampled at follow-up. This sequence was found in a male donor with early-stage non-small cell lung cancer. The chain couples TRBV4-3 to TRBJ1-1; 7 positions match TRBD1. CDR3: CASSQDPGQYTEAFF. The CDR3 nucleotides are TGCGCCAGCAGCCAGGATCCGGGACAGTACACTGAAGCTTTCTTT.